What follows are 27 T cell receptor beta chains derived from one specimen sequenced in a study of cytomegalovirus exposure and HLA in healthy donors. TCRdb keeps only in-frame clones here, not all; method: immunoSEQ multiplex PCR. The sample contains over 200,000 clones, around nine tenths of which appear only once. Material: PBMCs. The origin of the receptors is a woman younger than 30 in good health and CMV-seronegative.

The rearrangement links TRBV6-1 to TRBJ2-7, with 9 nucleotides matching TRBD1. The CDR3 is 15 amino acids. V trimming: 3 bases; J trimming: 4 bases; junction bases outside the gene matches: 7. The germline gives CDR1 MNHNS, CDR2 SASEGT. The chain's CDR3 is CASSDRDRETYEQYF. The CDR3 DNA is TGTGCCAGCAGTGATCGGGACAGGGAAACTTACGAGCAGTACTTC.

V is TRBV7-2 and J is TRBJ2-7, with unresolved D. V lost 3 bases, J lost 1 base, and 4 bases lay in between. In germline, CDR1 is SGHTA, CDR2 FQGNSA. This CDR3 is 12 amino acids long. As DNA, the CDR3 is TGTGCCAGCAGCTTGAGATCCTACGAGCAGTACTTC. Translating it yields CASSLRSYEQYF.

V usage is TRBV6-1 and J usage is TRBJ1-5; no clear D. V was clipped by 5 bases and J by 5 bases, with 10 bases between them. The CDR3 runs 13 residues. Looked up from germline, CDR1 is MNHNS and CDR2 is SASEGT. CDR3 sequence: CASSPRRDQPQHF. The CDR3 DNA reads TGTGCCAGCAGTCCCCGACGGGATCAGCCCCAGCATTTT.

This sequence joins TRBV5-1 and TRBJ1-1; D not certain. CDR3 length: 15 residues. CDR1 SGHRS and CDR2 YFSETQ come from the germline V gene. The V end was cut by 4 bases, the J end by 1 base, with 14 bases between. CDR3 residues: CASSPTVLKNTEAFF. CDR3 nucleotides: TGCGCCAGCAGCCCCACGGTGCTGAAGAACACTGAAGCTTTCTTT.

This clone was picked up one time. J is TRBJ2-7 and V is TRBV5-1, with D perhaps TRBD1 (5 bases). The CDR3 spans 15 residues. CDR1 and CDR2 from the germline V gene are SGHRS and YFSETQ. V was shortened by 1 base and J by 3 bases, with 14 bases between the two germline ends. CDR3 loop: CASSLRRQGIYEQYF. CDR3 DNA sequence: TGCGCCAGCAGCTTGCGCCGGCAGGGTATCTACGAGCAGTACTTC.

J is TRBJ2-2 and V is TRBV28; possible D gene TRBD2, 7 bases. Germline V gene lookup returns CDR1 MDHEN and CDR2 SYDVKM. The CDR3 covers 17 residues. The V end lost 6 bases, the J end lost 4 bases, and 21 bases lay between the germline ends. As DNA, the CDR3 is TGTGCCAGCAGCCCTTTCGGGGGGCTAGCGCTCACCGGGGAGCTGTTTTTT. The encoded protein is CASSPFGGLALTGELFF.

The rearrangement joins TRBV29-1 to TRBJ2-7, with D possibly being TRBD2 (5 bases). The CDR3 runs 13 residues. Trimming left V 4 bases short and J 3 bases short, with 13 bases between. Germline V gene data show CDR1 as SQVTM and CDR2 as ANQGSEA. CDR3 DNA sequence: TGCAGCGTTGGATCCAGGACTGTCTACGAGCAGTACTTC. This codes for CSVGSRTVYEQYF.

The rearrangement uses TRBV29-1 and TRBJ1-2, with a weak D call TRBD1 (5 bases). The CDR3 has 11 residues. V was cut by 4 bases and J by 7 bases, with 10 bases left in between. Germline CDR1 SQVTM, CDR2 ANQGSEA. The CDR3 region is CSVVGGTGYTF. The CDR3 DNA follows: TGCAGCGTTGTGGGAGGGACTGGCTACACCTTC.

This chain joins TRBV2 and TRBJ1-4; D possibly corresponds to TRBD1 (6 bases). The CDR3 totals 13 residues. Per germline, CDR1 SNHLY and CDR2 FYNNEI. The V gene lost 5 bases and the J gene lost 8 bases, with 12 bases spanning the gap. DNA of the CDR3: TGTGCCAGCAGTCAGGGGCATTGGGAAAAACTGTTTTTT. The encoded protein is CASSQGHWEKLFF.

The J gene is TRBJ2-1, the V gene TRBV5-1; no reliable D call. This CDR3 comprises 17 residues. Trimming cost V 4 bases and J 8 bases, with 25 bases left between them. Germline values: CDR1 SGHRS, CDR2 YFSETQ. CDR3 nucleotide sequence: TGCGCCAGCAGCAATTCTAGAGAACGCCCCAATGGGTATGAGCAGTTCTTC. Residues: CASSNSRERPNGYEQFF.

The V gene is TRBV7-2, the J gene TRBJ2-7; 7 nucleotides match TRBD2. The V gene's germline CDR1 is SGHTA and CDR2 FQGNSA. Losses at the gene ends were 3 bases for V and 3 bases for J; bases not matched to a gene: 8. This CDR3 region has 15 residues. In nucleotides, the CDR3 is TGTGCCAGCAGCTTCTTCGCGGGAGTTAGCTACGAGCAGTACTTC. It is translated as CASSFFAGVSYEQYF. The entire variable domain, with the rest obtained from reference TRBV7-2 and TRBJ2-7, is as follows: GAGVSQSPSNKVTEKGKDVELRCDPISGHTALYWYRQSLGQGLEFLIYFQGNSAPDKSGLPSDRFSAERTGGSVSTLTIQRTQQEDSAVYLCASSFFAGVSYEQYFGPGTRLTVT.

This chain links TRBV27 with TRBJ2-3; 7 nucleotides agree with TRBD2. After removal of 10 bases from V and 2 bases from J, the junction contained 9 bases not matched to a gene. Germline V gene data show CDR1 as MNHEY and CDR2 as SMNVEV (reference sequence). The CDR3 covers 14 residues. Here the CDR3 reads CATGASGSTDTQYF. The CDR3 DNA reads as TGTGCCACCGGGGCTAGCGGCTCCACAGATACGCAGTATTTT.

J is TRBJ2-5 and V is TRBV7-8; D perhaps matches TRBD1 (5 bases). Germline loops: CDR1 SGHVS, CDR2 FQNEAQ. V lost 4 bases and J 0 bases, leaving 18 bases between the germline ends. The CDR3 covers 17 residues. This chain's CDR3 is CASSSLTRQPYQETQYF. CDR3 nucleotide sequence: TGTGCCAGCAGCTCCCTGACGAGACAGCCGTACCAAGAGACCCAGTACTTC.

This chain links TRBV5-6 with TRBJ2-4; TRBD1 matches at 9 bases. The trim removed 1 base at V and 9 bases at J, leaving 5 bases unmatched. CDR1 and CDR2 from the germline V gene are SGHDT and YYEEEE. The CDR3 runs 14 residues. CDR3 loop: CASSLWGQGIIQYF. The CDR3 coding sequence is TGTGCCAGCAGCTTGTGGGGACAGGGTATCATTCAGTACTTC.

This clone was observed a few times. The chain links TRBV2 to TRBJ1-5; tentatively, D is TRBD1 (6 bases). Germline CDR1 reads SNHLY; CDR2 reads FYNNEI. V dropped 7 bases and J dropped 2 bases, with 15 bases sitting between them. The CDR3 extends over 15 amino acids. The CDR3 is CASTLWGRGNQPQHF. The CDR3 nucleotides are TGTGCCAGCACCTTATGGGGGCGAGGCAATCAGCCCCAGCATTTT.

V usage is TRBV28 and J usage is TRBJ1-5; D is possibly TRBD1 (6 bases). Per germline, CDR1 MDHEN and CDR2 SYDVKM. Trimming removed 5 bases from V and 5 bases from J, with 16 bases in between. The CDR3 totals 15 residues. DNA for the CDR3: TGTGCCAGCAGTACAAACAGGGTGAGGTATCAGCCCCAGCATTTT. Its protein product is CASSTNRVRYQPQHF.

V usage is TRBV7-9 and J usage is TRBJ1-1, with D uncertain. This CDR3 comprises 12 residues. Trimming pared 5 bases from V and 0 bases from J, leaving 4 bases between. CDR1 and CDR2 from the germline V gene are SEHNR and FQNEAQ (reference sequence). The CDR3 coding sequence is TGTGCCAGCAGCCTAATGAACACTGAAGCTTTCTTT. This encodes CASSLMNTEAFF.

This clone was seen just once. The gene calls are TRBV6-1 and TRBJ2-3; D may be TRBD1 (5 bases). CDR3 size: 12 residues. The germline V gene has CDR1 MNHNS and CDR2 SASEGT. Trimming stripped 3 bases from V and 4 bases from J, with 5 bases between. DNA for the CDR3: TGTGCCAGCAGTGACAGGGCAGATACGCAGTATTTT. Its translation: CASSDRADTQYF.

The genes are TRBV13 and TRBJ2-7; TRBD2 agrees at 13 bases. V lost 5 bases and J lost 4; bases outside the gene matches: 11. Germline values: CDR1 PRHDT, CDR2 FYEKMQ (reference sequence). The CDR3 has 17 residues. CDR3 in DNA: TGTGCCAGCAGCCCCGGACTAGCGGGAGACAGCTCATACGAGCAGTACTTC. Translating it yields CASSPGLAGDSSYEQYF.

This clone was seen once. The rearrangement uses TRBV28 and TRBJ1-1; D is unclear. This CDR3 spans 12 amino acids. Germline lookup yields CDR1 MDHEN and CDR2 SYDVKM. The V end lost 6 bases, the J end lost 8 bases, and 13 bases lay between the germline ends. The CDR3 bases are TGTGCCAGCAGCCAGAGGAGGCTGGAAGCTTTCTTT. Protein: CASSQRRLEAFF.

This clone was seen a handful of times. The chain has TRBV4-1 and TRBJ1-5; 7 bases match TRBD1. The germline V gene has CDR1 MGHRA and CDR2 YSYEKL. V shed 1 base, J shed 0 bases, and the junction held 9 bases outside the gene matches. The CDR3 consists of 18 residues. CDR3 region: CASSQVEGAGHSNQPQHF. DNA for the CDR3: TGCGCCAGCAGCCAAGTAGAGGGGGCAGGACATAGCAATCAGCCCCAGCATTTT.

This chain joins TRBV10-3 and TRBJ2-1, with 9 bases that match TRBD2. Germline CDR1 and CDR2: ENHRY and SYGVKD. This CDR3 region has 15 residues. With V trimmed by 5 bases and J by 6 bases, 8 bases remained unmatched. The DNA for the CDR3 is TGTGCCATCAGTTCAATAGCGGGAGAAGGCAATGAGCAGTTCTTC. Translated: CAISSIAGEGNEQFF.

CDR3 sequence reads: CASSPPSRGGALRETQYF. The CDR3 region has the DNA TGTGCCAGCAGCCCCCCGTCGAGGGGCGGGGCTCTACGAGAGACCCAGTACTTC. The chain is built from TRBV5-4 and TRBJ2-5, with D perhaps TRBD2 (6 bases). Germline lookup yields CDR1 SGHNT and CDR2 YYREEE (reference sequence). This CDR3 comprises 18 residues. V shed 4 bases and J shed 4 bases, with 26 bases lying between them.

The V and J genes are TRBV19 and TRBJ1-5; D perhaps matches TRBD1 (6 bases). CDR3 length: 16 amino acids. Germline assignment: CDR1 LNHDA and CDR2 SQIVND (reference sequence). V was clipped by 7 bases and J by 0 bases, with 16 bases between them. The CDR3 bases are TGTGCCAGTACCGTCAGGACAGACTTTAGCAATCAGCCCCAGCATTTT. Amino acid sequence: CASTVRTDFSNQPQHF.

The chain combines TRBV19 with TRBJ2-3, with 7 bases fitting TRBD2. The CDR3 is made up of 13 amino acids. Germline V gives CDR1 LNHDA, CDR2 SQIVND (reference sequence). The junction had 5 bases not matched to a gene; V was cut back by 8 bases and J by 3 bases. The CDR3 region is CASRAGATDTQYF. The CDR3 DNA is TGTGCCAGTCGGGCGGGAGCAACAGATACGCAGTATTTT.

This chain uses TRBV27 with TRBJ1-2; 9 bases fit TRBD1. The CDR3 covers 15 residues. The germline gives CDR1 MNHEY, CDR2 SMNVEV (reference sequence). The V segment lost 3 bases and the J segment 4 bases; nucleotides outside the gene matches: 6. The CDR3 region is CASSFSGTGFYGYTF. The CDR3 region has the DNA TGTGCCAGCAGTTTTTCCGGGACAGGGTTCTATGGCTACACCTTC.

This clone occurred many times. The chain combines TRBV6-5 with TRBJ2-2, with 8 bases identical to TRBD1. Germline values: CDR1 MNHEY, CDR2 SVGAGI. J lost 5 bases, V lost 6 bases, and 2 bases had no gene match. CDR3 length equals 13 residues. CDR3 bases: TGTGCCAGCAGGGACAGGGATACCGGGGAGCTGTTTTTT. It encodes CASRDRDTGELFF.